A selection of T cell receptor beta chains follows, all from one sample in a study of blood T cells in healthy people across ages. TCRdb redid the calling of the 5' RACE reads with MiXCR, one entry per CDR3 protein. The data show more than 1.4 million distinct CDR3 sequences, roughly 40% seen once. Source material: blood. These receptors all come from a woman aged 18-35 years in good health. CDR3s include the opening cysteine and the closing phenylalanine or tryptophan. Each record gives: CDR3 DNA, CDR3 protein, D gene, V gene, J gene, clone size. A D gene is named only where the DNA matches it firmly. The size field is filled for only some rows; it gives once, few, many or a size class.

TGCAGTGCACTGAGGGGTGCTGAGCAGTTCTTC	CSALRGAEQFF	NA	TRBV20-1	TRBJ2-1	few
TGTGCCAGCAGTGAGCTCCTCGAGCAGTACTTC	CASSELLEQYF	NA	TRBV6-1	TRBJ2-7	NA
TGTGCCAGCAGTTCCCCCCGGGCAGGGGAGGGCTACGAGCAGTACTTC	CASSSPRAGEGYEQYF	NA	TRBV28	TRBJ2-7	few
TGTGCCAGCACCCTAAGGGAACTAGTGGGTAATGAGCAGTTCTTC	CASTLRELVGNEQFF	NA	TRBV6-2/TRBV6-3	TRBJ2-1	few
TGCAGTGCTAGAGGGGGGGAAAGACAGACCTACGAGCAGTACTTC	CSARGGERQTYEQYF	NA	TRBV20-1	TRBJ2-7	few
TGTGCCAGCAGTTGGACAGGGAATCAAGAGACCCAGTACTTC	CASSWTGNQETQYF	TRBD1	TRBV6-5	TRBJ2-5	NA
TGTGCCAGCAGCCCCACTAGCGGGGGAGCCAAAAACATTCAGTACTTC	CASSPTSGGAKNIQYF	TRBD2	TRBV5-4	TRBJ2-4	few
TGCGCCAGCAGCTCGACAGGGGTCTATCCGATTAGCACAGATACGCAGTATTTT	CASSSTGVYPISTDTQYF	TRBD1	TRBV5-1	TRBJ2-3	few
TGCAGCGTTCAGTCTATAGGGGGATCGGGCTACACCTTC	CSVQSIGGSGYTF	NA	TRBV29-1	TRBJ1-2	NA
TGTGCCAGCAGTCCGGGACAGGGGCCAGGAGAGACCCAGTACTTC	CASSPGQGPGETQYF	TRBD1	TRBV7-9	TRBJ2-5	NA
TGTGCCAGCAGCCACCGGGACAGCCACAATGAGCAGTTCTTC	CASSHRDSHNEQFF	TRBD1	TRBV7-6	TRBJ2-1	NA
TGTGCCAGCTCACCACCGAGTGTCGATGAGCAGTTCTTC	CASSPPSVDEQFF	NA	TRBV18	TRBJ2-1	few
TGTGCCAGCTGCCCCACGGGACAATATAATTCACCCCTCCACTTT	CASCPTGQYNSPLHF	NA	TRBV6-1	TRBJ1-6	NA
TGCAGTGCTAGTGCTCGGGTTAACAGGGGGCTTTGGGGTAATTCACCCCTCCACTTT	CSASARVNRGLWGNSPLHF	TRBD1	TRBV20-1	TRBJ1-6	few
TGTGCCAGCAGTTTGGATGGACGGTCTAACTATGGCTACACCTTC	CASSLDGRSNYGYTF	NA	TRBV27	TRBJ1-2	NA
TGTGCCAGCAGTGAAGACAGGGGCTACTACGAGCAGTACTTC	CASSEDRGYYEQYF	TRBD1	TRBV2	TRBJ2-7	few
TGTGCCAGCAGTTTTATCGGTTCTGGGGCCAACGTCCTGACTTTC	CASSFIGSGANVLTF	NA	TRBV7-9	TRBJ2-6	NA